The clone carrying this TCR beta chain was counted many times. As yet, its antigen is unknown. The record originates from a study of HIV-infected children after antiretroviral therapy interruption. Study details: Interruption-arm samples span weeks 0, 12, interruption end (24 or 48), and about 3 years post-study. Study-wide points: Naive CD4+ sequences overlapped less between time points once interruption began.

As to treatment: PENTA 11 planned treatment interruption arm or continuous ART arm. Per the germline V gene, CDR1 is DFQATT and CDR2 is SNEGSKA (reference sequence). Trimming cost V 0 bases and J 9 bases, with 23 bases left between them. This CDR3 region has 16 residues. RNA-based 3' RACE libraries used unique molecular identifiers. Each CDR3 protein gets one entry after TCRdb re-called the 3' RACE reads with MiXCR. This table holds about 83,000 distinct CDR3 sequences, about 7% found once. This clonotype was sampled from a pool of human donors with HIV. The chain uses TRBV20-1 and TRBJ2-5, with a tentative D call TRBD2 (6 bases). Sequences were derived from CD45RA+ CD4+ T cells from PBMCs, pooled from several time points, sampled from a donor given antiretroviral therapy, either interrupted or continuous. Subset indicated: naive CD4+ CD45RA+ CD45RO- T cells. CDR3 in DNA: TGCAGTGCTAGAGATAACCGCGCGGGACTGACATTGCCCCAGTACTTC. This sequence encodes CSARDNRAGLTLPQYF.